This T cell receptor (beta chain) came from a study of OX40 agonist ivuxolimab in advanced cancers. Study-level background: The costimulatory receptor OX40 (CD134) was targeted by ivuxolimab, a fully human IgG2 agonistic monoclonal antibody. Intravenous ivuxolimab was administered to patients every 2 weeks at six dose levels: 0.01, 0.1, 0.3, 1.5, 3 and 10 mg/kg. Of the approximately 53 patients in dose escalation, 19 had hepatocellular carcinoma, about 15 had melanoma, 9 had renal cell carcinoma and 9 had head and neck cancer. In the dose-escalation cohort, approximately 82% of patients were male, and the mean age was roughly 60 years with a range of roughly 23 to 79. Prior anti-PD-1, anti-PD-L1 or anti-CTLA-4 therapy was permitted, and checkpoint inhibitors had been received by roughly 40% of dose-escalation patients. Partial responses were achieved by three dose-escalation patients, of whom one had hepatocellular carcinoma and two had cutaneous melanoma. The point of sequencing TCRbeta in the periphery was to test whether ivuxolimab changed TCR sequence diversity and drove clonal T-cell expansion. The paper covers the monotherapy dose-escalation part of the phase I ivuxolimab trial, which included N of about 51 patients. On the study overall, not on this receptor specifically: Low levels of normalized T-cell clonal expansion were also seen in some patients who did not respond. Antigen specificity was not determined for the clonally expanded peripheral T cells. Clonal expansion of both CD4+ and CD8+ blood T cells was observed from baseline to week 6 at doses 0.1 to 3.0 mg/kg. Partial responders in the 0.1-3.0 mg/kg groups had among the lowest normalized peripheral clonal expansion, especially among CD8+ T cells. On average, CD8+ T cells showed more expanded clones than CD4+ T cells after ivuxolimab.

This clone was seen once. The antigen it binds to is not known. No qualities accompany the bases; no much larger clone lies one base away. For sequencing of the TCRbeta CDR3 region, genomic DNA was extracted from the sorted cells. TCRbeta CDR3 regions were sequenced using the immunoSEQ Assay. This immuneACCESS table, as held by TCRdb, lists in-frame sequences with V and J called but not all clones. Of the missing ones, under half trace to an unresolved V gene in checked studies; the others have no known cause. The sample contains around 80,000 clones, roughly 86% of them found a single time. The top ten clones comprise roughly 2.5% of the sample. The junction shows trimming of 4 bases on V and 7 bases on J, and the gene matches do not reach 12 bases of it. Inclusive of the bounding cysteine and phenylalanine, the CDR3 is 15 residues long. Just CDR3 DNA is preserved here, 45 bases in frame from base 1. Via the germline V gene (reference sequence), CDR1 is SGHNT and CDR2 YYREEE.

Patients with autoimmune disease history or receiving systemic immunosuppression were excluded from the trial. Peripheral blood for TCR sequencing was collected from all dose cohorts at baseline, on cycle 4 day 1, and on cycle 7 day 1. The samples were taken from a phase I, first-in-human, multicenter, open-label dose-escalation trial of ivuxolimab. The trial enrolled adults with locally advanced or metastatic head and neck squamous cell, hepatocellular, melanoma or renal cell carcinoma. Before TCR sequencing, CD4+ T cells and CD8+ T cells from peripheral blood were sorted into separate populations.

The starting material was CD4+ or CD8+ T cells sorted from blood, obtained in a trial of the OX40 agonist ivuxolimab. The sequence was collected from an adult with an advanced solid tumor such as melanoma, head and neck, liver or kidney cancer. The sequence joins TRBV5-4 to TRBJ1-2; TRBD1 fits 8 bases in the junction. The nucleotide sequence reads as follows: TGTGCCAGCAGCATACCTGGACAGGGCTTGGCTGGCTACACCTTC. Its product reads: CASSIPGQGLAGYTF.